Reported below is one T cell receptor beta chain. The sample comes from a study of OX40 agonist ivuxolimab in advanced cancers. TCRdb's copy holds only in-frame clones and misses some; the assay was immunoSEQ multiplex PCR. The data show fewer than 25,000 clones, 77% seen once. CDR1 is SGDLS and CDR2 is YYNGEE in the germline V gene. With 4 bases clipped from V and 11 bases from J, the junction kept 13 bases outside the gene matches. CDR3 size: 14 residues. The chain combines TRBV9 with TRBJ2-7, with 9 nucleotides matching TRBD2. The sequence was obtained from an adult with an advanced solid tumor such as melanoma, head and neck, liver or kidney cancer. The specimen comprised CD4+ or CD8+ T cells sorted from blood, sampled in a trial of the OX40 agonist ivuxolimab. The CDR3 reads CASSPQSGGIYKYF. The CDR3 bases are TGTGCCAGCAGCCCACAAAGCGGGGGGATCTACAAGTACTTC.